What follows are 3 T cell receptor beta chains derived from one specimen sequenced in a study of cytomegalovirus exposure and HLA in healthy donors. The PCR employed 60 Vbeta primers together with 13 Jbeta primers. The table came from immunoSEQ multiplex PCR; TCRdb's copy has only in-frame clones and leaves some out. The sample gives approximately 220,000 clones, roughly 88% of which show up once; 0.71% is in the top ten. Sequenced material: PBMCs. These receptors all come from a boy between 2 and 10 years old in good health and CMV-seronegative.

This clone was observed a handful of times. The rearrangement joins TRBV19 to TRBJ2-3, with D perhaps TRBD1 (6 bases). The CDR3 has 14 residues. CDR1 and CDR2 (germline): LNHDA, SQIVND (reference sequence). Deletions cut 4 bases from V and 6 bases from J, with 14 bases between. In DNA form, the CDR3 reads TGTGCCAGTAGTAAGGGACACCCCATGGATACGCAGTATTTT. Its protein is CASSKGHPMDTQYF.

The CDR3 region is CASARNTGEKLFF. The CDR3 DNA is TGTGCCAGTGCACGGAATACGGGTGAAAAACTGTTTTTT. V gene TRBV6-5 combines with J gene TRBJ1-4; no reliable D call. Trimming pared 9 bases from V and 7 bases from J, leaving 15 bases between. This CDR3 is built from 13 residues. In germline, CDR1 is MNHEY, CDR2 SVGAGI.

V gene TRBV14 combines with J gene TRBJ2-1; D not certain. The V end lost 3 bases, the J end lost 6 bases, and 6 bases lay between the germline ends. Looked up from germline, CDR1 is SGHDN and CDR2 is FVKESK. The CDR3 covers 12 residues. This CDR3 is CASSQSINEQFF. The CDR3 nucleotides read TGTGCCAGCAGCCAGTCTATCAATGAGCAGTTCTTC.